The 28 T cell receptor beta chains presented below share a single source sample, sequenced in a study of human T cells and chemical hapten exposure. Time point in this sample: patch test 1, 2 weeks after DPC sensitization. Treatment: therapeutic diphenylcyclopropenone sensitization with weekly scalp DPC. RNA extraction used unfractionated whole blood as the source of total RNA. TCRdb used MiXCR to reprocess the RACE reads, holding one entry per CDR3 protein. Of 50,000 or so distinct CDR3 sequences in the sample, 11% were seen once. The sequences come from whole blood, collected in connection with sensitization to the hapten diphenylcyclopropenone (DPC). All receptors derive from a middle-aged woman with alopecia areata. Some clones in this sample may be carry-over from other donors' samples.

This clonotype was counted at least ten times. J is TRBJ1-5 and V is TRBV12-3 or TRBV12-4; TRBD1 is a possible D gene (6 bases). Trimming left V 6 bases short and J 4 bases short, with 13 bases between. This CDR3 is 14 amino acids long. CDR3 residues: CASSRTALNQPQHF. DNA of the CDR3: TGTGCCAGCAGCAGGACAGCACTAAATCAGCCCCAGCATTTT.

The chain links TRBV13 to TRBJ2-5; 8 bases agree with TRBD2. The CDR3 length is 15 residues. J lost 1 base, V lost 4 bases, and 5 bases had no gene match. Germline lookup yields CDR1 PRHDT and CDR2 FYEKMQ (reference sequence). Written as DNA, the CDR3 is TGTGCCAGCAGCTCCCAACTAGCGGCCCAAGAGACCCAGTACTTC. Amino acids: CASSSQLAAQETQYF.

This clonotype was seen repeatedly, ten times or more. CDR3 in amino acids: CSAPHGASGYNEQFF. As DNA, the CDR3 is TGCAGTGCGCCCCACGGCGCTAGCGGCTACAATGAGCAGTTCTTC. V usage is TRBV20-1 and J usage is TRBJ2-1; 7 bases match TRBD2. Trimming removed 6 bases from V and 3 bases from J; junction bases left unmatched: 11. Germline V lookup: CDR1 DFQATT, CDR2 SNEGSKA (reference sequence). The CDR3 extends over 15 amino acids.

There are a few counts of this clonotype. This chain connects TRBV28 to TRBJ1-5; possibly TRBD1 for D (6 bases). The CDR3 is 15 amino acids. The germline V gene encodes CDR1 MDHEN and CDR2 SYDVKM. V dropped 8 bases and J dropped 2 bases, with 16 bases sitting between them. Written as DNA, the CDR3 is TGTGCCAGCTACTCCAGGGGAATAGGCAATCAGCCCCAGCATTTT. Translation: CASYSRGIGNQPQHF.

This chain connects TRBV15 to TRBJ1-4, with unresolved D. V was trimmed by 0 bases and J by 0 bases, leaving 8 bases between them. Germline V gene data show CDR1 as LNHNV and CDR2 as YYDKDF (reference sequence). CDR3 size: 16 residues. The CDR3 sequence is CATSRDGRTTNEKLFF. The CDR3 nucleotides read TGTGCCACCAGCAGAGATGGACGGACAACTAATGAAAAACTGTTTTTT.

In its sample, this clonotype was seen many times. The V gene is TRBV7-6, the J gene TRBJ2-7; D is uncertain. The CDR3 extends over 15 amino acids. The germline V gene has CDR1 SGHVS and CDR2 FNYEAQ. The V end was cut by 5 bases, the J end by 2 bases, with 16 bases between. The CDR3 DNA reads TGTGCCAGCAGCCGCCTCGACATGGGTGCCTACGAGCAGTACTTC. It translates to CASSRLDMGAYEQYF.

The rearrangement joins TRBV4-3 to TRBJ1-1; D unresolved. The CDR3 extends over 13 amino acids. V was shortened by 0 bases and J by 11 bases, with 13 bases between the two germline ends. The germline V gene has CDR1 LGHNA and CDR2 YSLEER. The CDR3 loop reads CASSQDSASSAFF. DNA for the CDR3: TGCGCCAGCAGCCAAGATTCGGCATCGTCCGCTTTCTTT.

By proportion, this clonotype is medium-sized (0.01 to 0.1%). The CDR3 nucleotides are TGTGCCAGCAGCTCTAAGTGGGCAGATACGCAGTATTTT. This encodes CASSSKWADTQYF. The chain is built from TRBV7-9 and TRBJ2-3; D gene uncertain. With 4 bases removed from V and 4 bases from J, the gap between germline ends came to 9 bases. This CDR3 has 13 residues. Germline CDR1 and CDR2: SEHNR and FQNEAQ (reference sequence).

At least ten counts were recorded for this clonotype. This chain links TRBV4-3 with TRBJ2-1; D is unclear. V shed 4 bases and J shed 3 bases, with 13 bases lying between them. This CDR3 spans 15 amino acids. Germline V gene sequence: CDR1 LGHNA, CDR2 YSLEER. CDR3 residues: CASSPSSGSYNEQFF. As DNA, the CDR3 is TGCGCCAGCAGCCCAAGCTCGGGCAGCTACAATGAGCAGTTCTTC.

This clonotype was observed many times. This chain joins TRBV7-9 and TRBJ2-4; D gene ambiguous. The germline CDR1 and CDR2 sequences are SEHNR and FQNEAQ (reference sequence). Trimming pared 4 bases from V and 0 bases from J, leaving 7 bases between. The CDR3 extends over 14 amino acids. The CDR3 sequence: CASSSSIAKNIQYF. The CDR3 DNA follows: TGTGCCAGCAGCTCCTCGATAGCCAAAAACATTCAGTACTTC. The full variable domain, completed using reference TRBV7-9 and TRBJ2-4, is DTGVSQNPRHKITKRGQNVTFRCDPISEHNRLYWYRQTLGQGPEFLTYFQNEAQLEKSRLLSDRFSAERPKGSFSTLEIQRTEQGDSAMYLCASSSSIAKNIQYFGAGTRLSVL.

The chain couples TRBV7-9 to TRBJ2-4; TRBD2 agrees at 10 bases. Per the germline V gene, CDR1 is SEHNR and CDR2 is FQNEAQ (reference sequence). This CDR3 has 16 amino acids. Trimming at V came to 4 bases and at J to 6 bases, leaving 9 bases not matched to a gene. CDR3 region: CASSSPRAGGVNIQYF. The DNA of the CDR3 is TGTGCCAGCAGCTCCCCCCGAGCGGGAGGGGTAAACATTCAGTACTTC.

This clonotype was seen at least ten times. Written as DNA, the CDR3 is TGTGCCAGCAGTAGGGACAGGCCGGGCGAGCAGTACTTC. Protein: CASSRDRPGEQYF. This chain links TRBV12-3 or TRBV12-4 with TRBJ2-7; 8 nucleotides align to TRBD1. The CDR3 spans 13 residues. Trimming took 5 bases from V and 6 from J; bases not matched to a gene: 6.

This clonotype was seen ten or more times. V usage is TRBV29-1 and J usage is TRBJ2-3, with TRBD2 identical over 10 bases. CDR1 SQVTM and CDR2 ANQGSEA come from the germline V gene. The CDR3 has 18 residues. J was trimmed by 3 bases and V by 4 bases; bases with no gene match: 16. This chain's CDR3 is CSVAGIPSGRASTDTQYF. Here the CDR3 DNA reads TGCAGCGTTGCGGGGATTCCAAGCGGGAGGGCCTCGACAGATACGCAGTATTTT.

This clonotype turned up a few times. Here the CDR3 reads CSAAIGTEAFF. As DNA, the CDR3 is TGCAGCGCGGCCATCGGTACTGAAGCTTTCTTT. V usage is TRBV29-1 and J usage is TRBJ1-1; unclear D gene. Trimming took off 7 bases at V and 5 bases at J, with 11 bases between the two ends. CDR3 length: 11 residues. Germline V gene lookup returns CDR1 SQVTM and CDR2 ANQGSEA.

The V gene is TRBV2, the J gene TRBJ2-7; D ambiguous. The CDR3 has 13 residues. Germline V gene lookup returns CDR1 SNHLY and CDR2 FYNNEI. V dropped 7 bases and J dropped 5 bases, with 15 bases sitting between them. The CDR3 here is CASNPARANEQYF. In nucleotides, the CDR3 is TGTGCCAGCAACCCCGCTCGGGCAAACGAGCAGTACTTC.

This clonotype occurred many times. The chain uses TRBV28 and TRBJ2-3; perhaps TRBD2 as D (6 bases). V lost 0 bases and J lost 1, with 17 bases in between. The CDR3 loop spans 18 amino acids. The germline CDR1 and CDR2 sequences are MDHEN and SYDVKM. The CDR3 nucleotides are TGTGCCAGCAGTTTATGGCGGGGACTTCCCGCGGGCACAGATACGCAGTATTTT. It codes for CASSLWRGLPAGTDTQYF.

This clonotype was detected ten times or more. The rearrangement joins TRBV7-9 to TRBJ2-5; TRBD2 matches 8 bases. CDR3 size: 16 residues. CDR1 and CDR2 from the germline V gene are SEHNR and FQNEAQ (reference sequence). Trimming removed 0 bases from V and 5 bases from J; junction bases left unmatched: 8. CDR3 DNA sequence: TGTGCCAGCAGCTTAGCAACCTTAGCGGGGCTCGAGACCCAGTACTTC. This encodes CASSLATLAGLETQYF.

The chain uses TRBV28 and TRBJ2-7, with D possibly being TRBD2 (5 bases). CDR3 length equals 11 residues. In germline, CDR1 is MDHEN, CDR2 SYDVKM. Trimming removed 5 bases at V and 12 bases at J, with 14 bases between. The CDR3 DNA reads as TGTGCCAGCAGTGCTCCTACGGAGGCGTACTTC. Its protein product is CASSAPTEAYF. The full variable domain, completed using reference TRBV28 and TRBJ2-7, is DVKVTQSSRYLVKRTGEKVFLECVQDMDHENMFWYRQDPGLGLRLIYFSYDVKMKEKGDIPEGYSVSREKKERFSLILESASTNQTSMYLCASSAPTEAYFGPGTRLTVT.

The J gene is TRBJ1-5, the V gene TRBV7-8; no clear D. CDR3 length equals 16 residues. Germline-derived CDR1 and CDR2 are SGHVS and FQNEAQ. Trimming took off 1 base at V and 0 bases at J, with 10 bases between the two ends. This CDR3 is CASSLVRTDSNQPQHF. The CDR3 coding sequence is TGTGCCAGCAGCTTAGTCAGGACGGATAGCAATCAGCCCCAGCATTTT.

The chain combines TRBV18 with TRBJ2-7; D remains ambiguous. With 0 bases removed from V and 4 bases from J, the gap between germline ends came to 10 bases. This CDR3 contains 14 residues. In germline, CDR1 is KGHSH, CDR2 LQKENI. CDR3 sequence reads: CASSPPVTVYEQYF. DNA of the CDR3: TGTGCCAGCTCACCACCGGTTACAGTTTACGAGCAGTACTTC.

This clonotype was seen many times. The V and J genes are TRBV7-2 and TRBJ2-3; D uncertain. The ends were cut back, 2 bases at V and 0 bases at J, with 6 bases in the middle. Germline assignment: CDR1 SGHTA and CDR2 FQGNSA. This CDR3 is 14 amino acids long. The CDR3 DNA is TGTGCCAGCAGCTTACAGCCAAGCACAGATACGCAGTATTTT. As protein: CASSLQPSTDTQYF.

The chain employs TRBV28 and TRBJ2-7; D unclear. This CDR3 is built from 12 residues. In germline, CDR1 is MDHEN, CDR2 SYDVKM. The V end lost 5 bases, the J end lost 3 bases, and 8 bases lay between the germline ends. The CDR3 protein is CASSVYSYEQYF. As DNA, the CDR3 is TGTGCCAGCAGTGTGTACAGCTACGAGCAGTACTTC.

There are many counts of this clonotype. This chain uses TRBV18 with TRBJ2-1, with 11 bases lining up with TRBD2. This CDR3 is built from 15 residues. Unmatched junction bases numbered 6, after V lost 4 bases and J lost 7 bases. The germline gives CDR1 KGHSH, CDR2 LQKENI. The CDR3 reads CASSLVGTSGNEQFF. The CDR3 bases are TGTGCCAGCTCACTTGTTGGGACTAGCGGAAATGAGCAGTTCTTC.

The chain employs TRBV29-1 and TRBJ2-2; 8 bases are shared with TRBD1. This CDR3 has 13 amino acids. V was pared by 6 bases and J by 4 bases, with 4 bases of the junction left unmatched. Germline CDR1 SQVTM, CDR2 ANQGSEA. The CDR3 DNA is TGCAGCGTCGACGACAGGGGCACCGGGGAGCTGTTTTTT. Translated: CSVDDRGTGELFF.

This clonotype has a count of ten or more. The CDR3 is CASSIGDRVSNQPQHF. CDR3 DNA sequence: TGTGCCAGTAGTATAGGGGACAGGGTAAGCAATCAGCCCCAGCATTTT. This chain uses TRBV19 with TRBJ1-5; 9 nucleotides agree with TRBD1. CDR3 length: 16 residues. Germline loops: CDR1 LNHDA, CDR2 SQIVND (reference sequence). V shed 1 base, J shed 1 base, and the junction held 2 bases outside the gene matches.

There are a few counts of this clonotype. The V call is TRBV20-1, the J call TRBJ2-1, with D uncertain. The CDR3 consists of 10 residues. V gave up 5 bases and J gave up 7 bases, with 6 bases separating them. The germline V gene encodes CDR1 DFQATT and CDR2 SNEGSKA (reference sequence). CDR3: CSARANEQFF. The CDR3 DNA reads TGCAGTGCTCGAGCGAATGAGCAGTTCTTC.

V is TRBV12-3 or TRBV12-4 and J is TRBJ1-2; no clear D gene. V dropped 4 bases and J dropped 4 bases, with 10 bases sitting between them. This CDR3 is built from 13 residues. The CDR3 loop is CASSYGGLYGYTF. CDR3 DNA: TGTGCCAGCAGTTACGGAGGCCTCTATGGCTACACCTTC.

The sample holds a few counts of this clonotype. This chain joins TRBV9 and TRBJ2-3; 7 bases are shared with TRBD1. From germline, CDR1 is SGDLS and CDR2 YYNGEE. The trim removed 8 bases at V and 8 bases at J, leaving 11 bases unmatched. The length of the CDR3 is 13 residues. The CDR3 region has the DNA TGTGCCAGGGCCAGGGGGACATCCGGTACGCAGTATTTT. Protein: CARARGTSGTQYF.